These 21 T cell receptor beta chains originate from one sample sequenced in a study of Graves' ophthalmopathy and Graves' hyperthyroidism. RNA transcripts were the source from which TCR beta CDR3 regions were amplified. The workflow started with a first-round RT-PCR run with HTBI primers and then moved on to a second-round multiplex PCR. TCRdb fed the multiplex PCR reads into MiXCR, producing one record per CDR3 protein. This sample has some 520,000 distinct CDR3 sequences; over 13% occur once, and the top ten carry approximately 9.8%. The sequenced material came from blood. The receptors were sampled from a woman younger than 45 with Graves' ophthalmopathy.

Many counts were recorded for this clonotype. The chain carries TRBV24-1 and TRBJ2-5; 7 bases match TRBD2. V was pared by 12 bases and J by 2 bases, with 11 bases of the junction left unmatched. This CDR3 is built from 14 residues. CDR1 and CDR2 (germline): KGHDR, SFDVKD. CDR3 sequence: CAPSGAGPQETQYF. The CDR3 nucleotides are TGTGCCCCTAGCGGAGCGGGTCCGCAAGAGACCCAGTACTTC.

This clonotype was counted a few times. The chain employs TRBV3-1 and TRBJ1-2, with a possible D match to TRBD1 (5 bases). The V end lost 4 bases, the J end lost 6 bases, and 12 bases lay between the germline ends. The CDR3 extends over 13 amino acids. The germline gives CDR1 LGHDT, CDR2 YNNKEL (reference sequence). CDR3 sequence reads: CASSPGDVNGYTF. Written as DNA, the CDR3 is TGTGCCAGCAGCCCCGGGGACGTCAATGGCTACACCTTC. The variable domain in full, completed from reference TRBV3-1 and TRBJ1-2, reads DTAVSQTPKYLVTQMGNDKSIKCEQNLGHDTMYWYKQDSKKFLKIMFSYNNKELIINETVPNRFSPKSPDKAHLNLHINSLELGDSAVYFCASSPGDVNGYTFGSGTRLTVV.

The V gene is TRBV12-5, the J gene TRBJ2-7; tentatively, D is TRBD1 (6 bases). The germline V gene has CDR1 LGHNT and CDR2 FRNRAP. This CDR3 comprises 15 residues. Trimming took off 0 bases at V and 3 bases at J, with 12 bases between the two ends. CDR3 region: CASGLVTGIIYEQYF. Written as DNA, the CDR3 is TGTGCTAGTGGTTTGGTTACAGGGATAATCTACGAGCAGTACTTC.

This clonotype was counted many times. The genes are TRBV11-2 and TRBJ1-3; a possible D gene is TRBD1 (5 bases). Deletions cut 4 bases from V and 0 bases from J, with 19 bases between. Germline CDR1 and CDR2: SGHAT and FQNNGV. This CDR3 region has 18 residues. CDR3 region: CASSSVRGDYTSGNTIYF. For the CDR3, the DNA is TGTGCCAGCAGCTCCGTTAGGGGTGATTATACCTCTGGAAACACCATATATTTT.

This clonotype was seen ten or more times. V gene TRBV12-3 or TRBV12-4 combines with J gene TRBJ2-2, with 9 bases identical to TRBD1. V shed 7 bases and J 5 bases; nucleotides not matched to a gene: 8. This CDR3 comprises 15 residues. CDR3 region: CASNTGGAGTGELFF. The DNA of the CDR3 is TGTGCCAGCAACACAGGGGGCGCAGGAACCGGGGAGCTGTTTTTT.

In its sample, this clonotype was seen many times. The chain joins TRBV27 to TRBJ2-2; D unclear. In germline, CDR1 is MNHEY, CDR2 SMNVEV (reference sequence). The CDR3 length is 12 residues. Between the trimmed V and J ends, which lost 4 bases and 6 bases, there was a span of 6 bases. The CDR3 spells CASSSLAGELFF. CDR3 DNA: TGTGCCAGCAGTTCCCTAGCCGGGGAGCTGTTTTTT.

This clonotype was seen repeatedly, ten times or more. The chain's CDR3 is CAWSVRMNQPQHF. CDR3 sequence (DNA): TGTGCCTGGAGTGTCCGTATGAATCAGCCCCAGCATTTT. The gene calls are TRBV30 and TRBJ1-5, with D uncertain. V was trimmed by 0 bases and J by 4 bases, leaving 7 bases between them. The CDR3 sequence is 13 residues long. From germline, CDR1 is GTSNPN and CDR2 SVGIG (reference sequence).

This clonotype was seen only a few times. The rearrangement joins TRBV7-2 to TRBJ1-2; D perhaps matches TRBD1 (6 bases). Germline V gene data show CDR1 as SGHTA and CDR2 as FQGNSA. CDR3 size: 13 residues. Trimming cost V 7 bases and J 7 bases, with 16 bases left between them. CDR3 nucleotide sequence: TGTGCCAGCACCCTCGGGGGCTTCGGTGGCTACACCTTC. It translates to CASTLGGFGGYTF.

In its sample, this clonotype was seen many times. This chain joins TRBV7-8 and TRBJ2-3; a possible D gene is TRBD2 (7 bases). V lost 5 bases to trimming and J lost 7 bases, with 13 bases between them. CDR3 length equals 13 residues. Per the germline V gene, CDR1 is SGHVS and CDR2 is FQNEAQ. CDR3 residues: CASSRGAINTQYF. The DNA of the CDR3 is TGTGCCAGCAGCCGGGGGGCCATAAATACGCAGTATTTT.

The rearrangement joins TRBV6-2 or TRBV6-3 to TRBJ2-2; 9 bases align to TRBD1. CDR1 is MNHEY, CDR2 SVGEGT, per germline. V was clipped by 6 bases and J by 5 bases; unmatched bases: 4. The length of the CDR3 is 14 residues. This chain's CDR3 is CASRPGTGTGELFF. The CDR3 DNA is TGTGCCAGCAGGCCCGGGACAGGGACCGGGGAGCTGTTTTTT.

This clonotype has a count of ten or more. V usage is TRBV5-1 and J usage is TRBJ2-5; D is uncertain. The length of the CDR3 is 14 residues. Trimming shortened V by 2 bases and J by 1 base, and 9 bases separated the two germline ends. Germline-derived CDR1 and CDR2 are SGHRS and YFSETQ. Here the CDR3 DNA reads TGCGCCAGCAGCTTCCAGAATCTCCAAGAGACCCAGTACTTC. Translating it yields CASSFQNLQETQYF.

This clonotype was counted ten times or more. V gene TRBV7-9 combines with J gene TRBJ2-7; 7 bases line up with TRBD1. The V segment lost 7 bases and the J segment 5 bases; nucleotides outside the gene matches: 8. This CDR3 spans 13 amino acids. Germline V CDR1 and CDR2: SEHNR, FQNEAQ (reference sequence). The CDR3 reads CASTPKGGDEQYF. The CDR3 DNA reads as TGTGCCAGCACCCCTAAAGGGGGCGACGAGCAGTACTTC.

This clonotype was seen ten or more times. Here the CDR3 DNA reads TGCAGCGCCGTCGACGGGAACACTGAAGCTTTCTTT. Translating gives CSAVDGNTEAFF. V and J are TRBV29-1 and TRBJ1-1; D ambiguous. V shed 7 bases and J shed 1 base, with 10 bases lying between them. The length of the CDR3 is 12 residues. From germline, CDR1 is SQVTM and CDR2 ANQGSEA.

This clonotype occurred many times. This sequence joins TRBV6-5 and TRBJ1-6, with 7 bases that match TRBD1. This CDR3 spans 15 amino acids. CDR1 is MNHEY, CDR2 SVGAGI, per germline. The trim removed 5 bases at V and 8 bases at J, leaving 9 bases unmatched. The CDR3 nucleotides read TGTGCCAGCAGTACCGGGACAGAAACTTATTCACCCCTCCACTTT. This gives the protein CASSTGTETYSPLHF.

V gene TRBV6-1 combines with J gene TRBJ2-5; weak D call: TRBD2 (6 bases). Germline-derived CDR1 and CDR2 are MNHNS and SASEGT. Trimming shortened V by 7 bases and J by 4 bases, and 7 bases separated the two germline ends. The CDR3 sequence is 11 residues long. CDR3 bases: TGTGCCAGCACTAGCGTAGAGACCCAGTACTTC. This encodes CASTSVETQYF.

This clonotype was observed at least ten times. The V gene is TRBV15, the J gene TRBJ1-5; D is undetermined. This CDR3 has 13 residues. CDR1 is LNHNV, CDR2 YYDKDF, per germline (reference sequence). V was pared by 5 bases and J by 2 bases, with 7 bases between. As DNA, the CDR3 is TGTGCCACCAGCGGTCGCGGCAATCAGCCCCAGCATTTT. It yields the protein CATSGRGNQPQHF.

This clonotype occurred many times. The V gene is TRBV6-5, the J gene TRBJ2-7; 7 positions match TRBD1. CDR3 length: 15 amino acids. Trimming took 8 bases from V and 3 from J; bases not matched to a gene: 13. Germline assignment: CDR1 MNHEY and CDR2 SVGAGI. CDR3 sequence reads: CASSKGQQVRYEQYF. The CDR3 bases are TGTGCCAGCTCCAAGGGACAGCAAGTACGCTACGAGCAGTACTTC.

This clonotype was seen many times. This chain links TRBV2 with TRBJ2-7, with a weak D call TRBD2 (7 bases). Germline assignment: CDR1 SNHLY and CDR2 FYNNEI. V lost 7 bases to trimming and J lost 2 bases, with 27 bases between them. The CDR3 length is 18 residues. In DNA, the CDR3 is TGTGCCAGCAACCGGGTACAGTCGACGAGGGGGGGACCCTACGAGCAGTACTTC. It yields the protein CASNRVQSTRGGPYEQYF.

This chain links TRBV2 with TRBJ2-7; no clear D gene. V gave up 4 bases and J gave up 7 bases, with 14 bases separating them. The CDR3 has 13 residues. In germline, CDR1 is SNHLY, CDR2 FYNNEI. The CDR3 loop is CASSGGRAREQYF. The CDR3 DNA is TGTGCCAGCAGTGGCGGTCGGGCTAGGGAGCAGTACTTC.

The chain combines TRBV6-1 with TRBJ2-2; D may be TRBD1 (8 bases). Germline lookup yields CDR1 MNHNS and CDR2 SASEGT. CDR3 length equals 15 residues. V dropped 6 bases and J dropped 7 bases, with 18 bases sitting between them. CDR3 amino acids: CASRTQGERGGELFF. CDR3 DNA sequence: TGTGCCAGCAGGACACAGGGGGAGCGGGGCGGGGAGCTGTTTTTT.

V usage is TRBV20-1 and J usage is TRBJ2-7; TRBD2 matches at 13 bases. Germline CDR1 DFQATT, CDR2 SNEGSKA (reference sequence). V shed 2 bases, J shed 6 bases, and the junction held 7 bases outside the gene matches. CDR3 length: 15 amino acids. The CDR3 sequence: CSARSGLAGVGEQYF. As DNA, the CDR3 is TGCAGTGCTAGATCCGGACTAGCGGGAGTTGGCGAGCAGTACTTC.